Detailed here is one TCR beta chain. The entry originates in a study of CD8+ T cells in alopecia areata. Reverse transcribed after extraction, RNA yielded cDNA as the sequencing template. Assay used: immunoSEQ multiplex PCR; TCRdb lists only in-frame clones, some missing. The sample has tens of thousands of clones, roughly 60% seen once. The CDR3 runs to 16 residues. Losses at the gene ends were 6 bases for V and 3 bases for J; bases not matched to a gene: 9. Germline V gene lookup returns CDR1 SGHTA and CDR2 FQGNSA. This chain uses TRBV7-2 with TRBJ2-7; 12 nucleotides align to TRBD2. Sequencing input: NKG2D-high CD8+ T cells sorted from blood. This clonotype was sampled from a human donor with alopecia areata. CDR3 coding DNA: TGTGCCAGCAGGCCAGACCCGGGACTAGCGGGCTACGAGCAGTACTTC. It translates to CASRPDPGLAGYEQYF.